A single sample is the source of the 2 T cell receptor beta chains below, sequenced in a study of T cell responses to AZD1222 COVID-19 vaccine. Sequenced by immunoSEQ multiplex PCR; TCRdb stores in-frame clones only, minus some. The sample shows some 120,000 clones, around 91% of them seen only once. Sample: peripheral blood, taken 28 days after the second AZD1222 dose. The receptor set was obtained from an adult who received the AZD1222 COVID-19 vaccine.

The V gene is TRBV27, the J gene TRBJ2-7; no clear D. Germline values: CDR1 MNHEY, CDR2 SMNVEV (reference sequence). V was cut by 0 bases and J by 6 bases, with 15 bases left in between. The length of the CDR3 is 15 residues. CDR3 sequence reads: CASSLSVQRESEQYF. CDR3 DNA: TGTGCCAGCAGTTTATCGGTCCAGCGCGAGAGCGAGCAGTACTTC.

The chain employs TRBV4-1 and TRBJ2-1, with a possible D match to TRBD1 (7 bases). Trimming cost V 1 base and J 3 bases, with 13 bases left between them. Germline values: CDR1 MGHRA, CDR2 YSYEKL. This CDR3 contains 16 residues. The chain's CDR3 is CASSQARGVVYNEQFF. For the CDR3, the DNA is TGCGCCAGCAGCCAAGCCAGGGGGGTGGTCTACAATGAGCAGTTCTTC.